Listed here are 19 T cell receptor beta chains from one sample, sequenced in a study of OX40 agonist ivuxolimab in advanced cancers. The table came from immunoSEQ multiplex PCR; TCRdb's copy has only in-frame clones and leaves some out. In the table there are around 60,000 clones, roughly 90% of which are singletons. This material consisted of CD4+ or CD8+ T cells sorted from blood, taken in a trial of the OX40 agonist ivuxolimab. These receptors came from an adult with an advanced solid tumor such as melanoma, head and neck, liver or kidney cancer.

This clone was seen a few times. The chain has TRBV19 and TRBJ1-1; 7 nucleotides align to TRBD1. V dropped 2 bases and J dropped 7; count of bases not matched to a gene: 1. CDR1 is LNHDA and CDR2 is SQIVND in the germline V gene (reference sequence). This CDR3 region has 12 residues. The CDR3 coding sequence is TGTGCCAGTAGTATACAGGGGGTTGAAGCTTTCTTT. Translated: CASSIQGVEAFF.

The chain couples TRBV9 to TRBJ2-5; no clear D gene. V was shortened by 0 bases and J by 3 bases, with 6 bases between the two germline ends. The CDR3 consists of 13 residues. Germline-derived CDR1 and CDR2 are SGDLS and YYNGEE. In DNA, the CDR3 is TGTGCCAGCAGCGTAGCAGGCGAAGAGACCCAGTACTTC. The encoded protein is CASSVAGEETQYF.

The chain combines TRBV6-6 with TRBJ2-3; possibly TRBD1 for D (6 bases). V was trimmed by 2 bases and J by 0 bases, leaving 6 bases between them. The germline CDR1 and CDR2 sequences are MNHNY and SVGAGI (reference sequence). The CDR3 is made up of 14 amino acids. CDR3 region: CASSYGQSTDTQYF. The CDR3, as DNA: TGTGCCAGCAGTTACGGACAGAGCACAGATACGCAGTATTTT.

The chain joins TRBV4-3 to TRBJ2-3; D is ambiguous. Trimming stripped 0 bases from V and 6 bases from J, with 22 bases between. In germline, CDR1 is LGHNA, CDR2 YSLEER. The CDR3 is made up of 18 amino acids. In DNA, the CDR3 is TGCGCCAGCAGCCAAGACACCGTAGGGCTAGGATCGTCGGATACGCAGTATTTT. This gives the protein CASSQDTVGLGSSDTQYF.

This clone has just a few counts. The chain uses TRBV27 and TRBJ1-2; D is ambiguous. This CDR3 region has 13 residues. V lost 0 bases to trimming and J lost 2 bases, with 4 bases between them. Germline V gene data show CDR1 as MNHEY and CDR2 as SMNVEV (reference sequence). CDR3 region: CASSLSRNYGYTF. The DNA for the CDR3 is TGTGCCAGCAGTTTATCGCGGAACTATGGCTACACCTTC.

This chain uses TRBV9 with TRBJ1-5; the D is unclear. Trimming stripped 0 bases from V and 4 bases from J, with 5 bases between. In germline, CDR1 is SGDLS, CDR2 YYNGEE. CDR3 length: 13 amino acids. Written as DNA, the CDR3 is TGTGCCAGCAGCGTAGGTTTGAATCAGCCCCAGCATTTT. The encoded protein is CASSVGLNQPQHF.

This clone was recorded only once. The rearrangement joins TRBV11-2 to TRBJ2-5, with TRBD2 as a possible D gene (6 bases). The CDR3 loop spans 16 amino acids. Germline CDR1 and CDR2: SGHAT and FQNNGV. V shed 0 bases and J shed 1 base, with 12 bases lying between them. The CDR3 is CASSLDRGSGQETQYF. CDR3 nucleotide sequence: TGTGCCAGCAGCTTAGATCGGGGGTCGGGCCAAGAGACCCAGTACTTC.

V gene TRBV28 combines with J gene TRBJ2-7; D gene ambiguous. Germline V gives CDR1 MDHEN, CDR2 SYDVKM. V was cut by 3 bases and J by 2 bases, with 11 bases left in between. This CDR3 region has 14 residues. The CDR3 spells CASSFYGRTYEQYF. The CDR3 nucleotides are TGTGCCAGCAGTTTCTACGGAAGAACCTACGAGCAGTACTTC. The complete variable domain, with remaining parts taken from reference TRBV28 and TRBJ2-7, reads DVKVTQSSRYLVKRTGEKVFLECVQDMDHENMFWYRQDPGLGLRLIYFSYDVKMKEKGDIPEGYSVSREKKERFSLILESASTNQTSMYLCASSFYGRTYEQYFGPGTRLTVT.

On this clone itself: One end of the junction fails to match germline, which may point to a read error. The sample carries other DNA sequences with the same CDR3. The V gene is TRBV4-2, the J gene TRBJ2-7; TRBD1 aligns across 10 bases. Germline-derived CDR1 and CDR2 are LGHNA and YNFKEQ. The CDR3 contains 14 residues. Here the CDR3 DNA reads TGTGCCAGCAGTCAAGGGGACAGGGGCTACGAGCAGTACTTC. It codes for CASSQGDRGYEQYF.

This chain uses TRBV27 with TRBJ1-5, with 7 bases identical to TRBD1. Trimming at V came to 6 bases and at J to 5 bases, leaving 7 bases not matched to a gene. The CDR3 sequence is 14 residues long. Germline V gene data show CDR1 as MNHEY and CDR2 as SMNVEV (reference sequence). CDR3 bases: TGTGCCAGCAGCCGAGGGACAGTTGATCAGCCCCAGCATTTT. Translating it yields CASSRGTVDQPQHF.

The chain employs TRBV10-1 and TRBJ2-7; TRBD2 matches 9 bases. After removal of 5 bases from V and 3 bases from J, the junction contained 8 bases not matched to a gene. The CDR3 has 15 amino acids. CDR1 and CDR2 (germline): WNHNN, SYGVQD (reference sequence). This chain's CDR3 is CASSHRLAEFYEQYF. The DNA of the CDR3 is TGCGCCAGCAGTCATCGACTAGCGGAATTCTACGAGCAGTACTTC.

V and J are TRBV9 and TRBJ2-1, with unresolved D. The CDR3 totals 13 residues. V shed 0 bases and J shed 9 bases, with 10 bases lying between them. Germline V gives CDR1 SGDLS, CDR2 YYNGEE. CDR3 protein: CASSVGDSREQFF. The CDR3 nucleotides read TGTGCCAGCAGCGTAGGTGACTCACGTGAGCAGTTCTTC.

V and J are TRBV4-3 and TRBJ2-3; either TRBD1 or TRBD2 may fit D (5 bases each). V lost 3 bases, J lost 0 bases, and 13 bases lay in between. Germline CDR1 is LGHNA and CDR2 is YSLEER. CDR3 length: 16 residues. The CDR3 coding sequence is TGCGCCAGCAGCCAGGAACCGGGACCTAGCACAGATACGCAGTATTTT. Its protein is CASSQEPGPSTDTQYF.

This clone came up once. The chain uses TRBV27 and TRBJ2-1; no clear D gene. This CDR3 is 13 amino acids long. The V end lost 2 bases, the J end lost 6 bases, and 8 bases lay between the germline ends. Germline CDR1 MNHEY, CDR2 SMNVEV (reference sequence). The CDR3 DNA reads as TGTGCCAGCAGTTTAGGCGGCTTCAATGAGCAGTTCTTC. Amino acids: CASSLGGFNEQFF.

The chain recombines TRBV7-9 with TRBJ2-1; D unclear. Germline lookup yields CDR1 SEHNR and CDR2 FQNEAQ (reference sequence). The CDR3 length is 15 residues. Trimming took off 5 bases at V and 5 bases at J, with 16 bases between the two ends. CDR3 protein: CASSPDLPGDNEQFF. CDR3 DNA sequence: TGTGCCAGCAGCCCTGACCTACCCGGCGACAATGAGCAGTTCTTC. The whole variable domain, remainder taken from reference TRBV7-9 and TRBJ2-1, is DTGVSQNPRHKITKRGQNVTFRCDPISEHNRLYWYRQTLGQGPEFLTYFQNEAQLEKSRLLSDRFSAERPKGSFSTLEIQRTEQGDSAMYLCASSPDLPGDNEQFFGPGTRLTVL.

The rearrangement uses TRBV6-6 and TRBJ2-7; TRBD2 matches 7 bases. The CDR3 length is 13 residues. J gave up 6 bases and V 6 bases, and 8 bases lay outside the gene matches. CDR1 MNHNY and CDR2 SVGAGI come from the germline V gene (reference sequence). CDR3 nucleotide sequence: TGTGCCAGCAGATGGACTAGTACGGGCGAGCAGTACTTC. It translates to CASRWTSTGEQYF.

The chain combines TRBV9 with TRBJ2-7; D is ambiguous. V lost 0 bases and J lost 0, with 7 bases in between. Germline assignment: CDR1 SGDLS and CDR2 YYNGEE. The CDR3 totals 14 residues. The CDR3 region is CASSVAGISYEQYF. The CDR3 region has the DNA TGTGCCAGCAGCGTAGCAGGAATCTCCTACGAGCAGTACTTC.

This clone was seen only a few times. The chain couples TRBV29-1 to TRBJ2-1; TRBD1 aligns across 7 bases. Germline lookup yields CDR1 SQVTM and CDR2 ANQGSEA. J was trimmed by 6 bases and V by 0 bases; bases with no gene match: 5. This CDR3 is built from 14 residues. DNA of the CDR3: TGCAGCGTTGAAGACGGTTACAGGGGCAATGAGCAGTTCTTC. Translation gives CSVEDGYRGNEQFF.

This sequence joins TRBV30 and TRBJ2-6; D unclear. The CDR3 is made up of 14 amino acids. Trimming took 2 bases from V and 6 from J, leaving 11 bases between them. Germline lookup yields CDR1 GTSNPN and CDR2 SVGIG (reference sequence). This chain's CDR3 is CAWSSRDLANVLTF. The CDR3 DNA is TGTGCCTGGAGTTCTCGTGATCTGGCCAACGTCCTGACTTTC.